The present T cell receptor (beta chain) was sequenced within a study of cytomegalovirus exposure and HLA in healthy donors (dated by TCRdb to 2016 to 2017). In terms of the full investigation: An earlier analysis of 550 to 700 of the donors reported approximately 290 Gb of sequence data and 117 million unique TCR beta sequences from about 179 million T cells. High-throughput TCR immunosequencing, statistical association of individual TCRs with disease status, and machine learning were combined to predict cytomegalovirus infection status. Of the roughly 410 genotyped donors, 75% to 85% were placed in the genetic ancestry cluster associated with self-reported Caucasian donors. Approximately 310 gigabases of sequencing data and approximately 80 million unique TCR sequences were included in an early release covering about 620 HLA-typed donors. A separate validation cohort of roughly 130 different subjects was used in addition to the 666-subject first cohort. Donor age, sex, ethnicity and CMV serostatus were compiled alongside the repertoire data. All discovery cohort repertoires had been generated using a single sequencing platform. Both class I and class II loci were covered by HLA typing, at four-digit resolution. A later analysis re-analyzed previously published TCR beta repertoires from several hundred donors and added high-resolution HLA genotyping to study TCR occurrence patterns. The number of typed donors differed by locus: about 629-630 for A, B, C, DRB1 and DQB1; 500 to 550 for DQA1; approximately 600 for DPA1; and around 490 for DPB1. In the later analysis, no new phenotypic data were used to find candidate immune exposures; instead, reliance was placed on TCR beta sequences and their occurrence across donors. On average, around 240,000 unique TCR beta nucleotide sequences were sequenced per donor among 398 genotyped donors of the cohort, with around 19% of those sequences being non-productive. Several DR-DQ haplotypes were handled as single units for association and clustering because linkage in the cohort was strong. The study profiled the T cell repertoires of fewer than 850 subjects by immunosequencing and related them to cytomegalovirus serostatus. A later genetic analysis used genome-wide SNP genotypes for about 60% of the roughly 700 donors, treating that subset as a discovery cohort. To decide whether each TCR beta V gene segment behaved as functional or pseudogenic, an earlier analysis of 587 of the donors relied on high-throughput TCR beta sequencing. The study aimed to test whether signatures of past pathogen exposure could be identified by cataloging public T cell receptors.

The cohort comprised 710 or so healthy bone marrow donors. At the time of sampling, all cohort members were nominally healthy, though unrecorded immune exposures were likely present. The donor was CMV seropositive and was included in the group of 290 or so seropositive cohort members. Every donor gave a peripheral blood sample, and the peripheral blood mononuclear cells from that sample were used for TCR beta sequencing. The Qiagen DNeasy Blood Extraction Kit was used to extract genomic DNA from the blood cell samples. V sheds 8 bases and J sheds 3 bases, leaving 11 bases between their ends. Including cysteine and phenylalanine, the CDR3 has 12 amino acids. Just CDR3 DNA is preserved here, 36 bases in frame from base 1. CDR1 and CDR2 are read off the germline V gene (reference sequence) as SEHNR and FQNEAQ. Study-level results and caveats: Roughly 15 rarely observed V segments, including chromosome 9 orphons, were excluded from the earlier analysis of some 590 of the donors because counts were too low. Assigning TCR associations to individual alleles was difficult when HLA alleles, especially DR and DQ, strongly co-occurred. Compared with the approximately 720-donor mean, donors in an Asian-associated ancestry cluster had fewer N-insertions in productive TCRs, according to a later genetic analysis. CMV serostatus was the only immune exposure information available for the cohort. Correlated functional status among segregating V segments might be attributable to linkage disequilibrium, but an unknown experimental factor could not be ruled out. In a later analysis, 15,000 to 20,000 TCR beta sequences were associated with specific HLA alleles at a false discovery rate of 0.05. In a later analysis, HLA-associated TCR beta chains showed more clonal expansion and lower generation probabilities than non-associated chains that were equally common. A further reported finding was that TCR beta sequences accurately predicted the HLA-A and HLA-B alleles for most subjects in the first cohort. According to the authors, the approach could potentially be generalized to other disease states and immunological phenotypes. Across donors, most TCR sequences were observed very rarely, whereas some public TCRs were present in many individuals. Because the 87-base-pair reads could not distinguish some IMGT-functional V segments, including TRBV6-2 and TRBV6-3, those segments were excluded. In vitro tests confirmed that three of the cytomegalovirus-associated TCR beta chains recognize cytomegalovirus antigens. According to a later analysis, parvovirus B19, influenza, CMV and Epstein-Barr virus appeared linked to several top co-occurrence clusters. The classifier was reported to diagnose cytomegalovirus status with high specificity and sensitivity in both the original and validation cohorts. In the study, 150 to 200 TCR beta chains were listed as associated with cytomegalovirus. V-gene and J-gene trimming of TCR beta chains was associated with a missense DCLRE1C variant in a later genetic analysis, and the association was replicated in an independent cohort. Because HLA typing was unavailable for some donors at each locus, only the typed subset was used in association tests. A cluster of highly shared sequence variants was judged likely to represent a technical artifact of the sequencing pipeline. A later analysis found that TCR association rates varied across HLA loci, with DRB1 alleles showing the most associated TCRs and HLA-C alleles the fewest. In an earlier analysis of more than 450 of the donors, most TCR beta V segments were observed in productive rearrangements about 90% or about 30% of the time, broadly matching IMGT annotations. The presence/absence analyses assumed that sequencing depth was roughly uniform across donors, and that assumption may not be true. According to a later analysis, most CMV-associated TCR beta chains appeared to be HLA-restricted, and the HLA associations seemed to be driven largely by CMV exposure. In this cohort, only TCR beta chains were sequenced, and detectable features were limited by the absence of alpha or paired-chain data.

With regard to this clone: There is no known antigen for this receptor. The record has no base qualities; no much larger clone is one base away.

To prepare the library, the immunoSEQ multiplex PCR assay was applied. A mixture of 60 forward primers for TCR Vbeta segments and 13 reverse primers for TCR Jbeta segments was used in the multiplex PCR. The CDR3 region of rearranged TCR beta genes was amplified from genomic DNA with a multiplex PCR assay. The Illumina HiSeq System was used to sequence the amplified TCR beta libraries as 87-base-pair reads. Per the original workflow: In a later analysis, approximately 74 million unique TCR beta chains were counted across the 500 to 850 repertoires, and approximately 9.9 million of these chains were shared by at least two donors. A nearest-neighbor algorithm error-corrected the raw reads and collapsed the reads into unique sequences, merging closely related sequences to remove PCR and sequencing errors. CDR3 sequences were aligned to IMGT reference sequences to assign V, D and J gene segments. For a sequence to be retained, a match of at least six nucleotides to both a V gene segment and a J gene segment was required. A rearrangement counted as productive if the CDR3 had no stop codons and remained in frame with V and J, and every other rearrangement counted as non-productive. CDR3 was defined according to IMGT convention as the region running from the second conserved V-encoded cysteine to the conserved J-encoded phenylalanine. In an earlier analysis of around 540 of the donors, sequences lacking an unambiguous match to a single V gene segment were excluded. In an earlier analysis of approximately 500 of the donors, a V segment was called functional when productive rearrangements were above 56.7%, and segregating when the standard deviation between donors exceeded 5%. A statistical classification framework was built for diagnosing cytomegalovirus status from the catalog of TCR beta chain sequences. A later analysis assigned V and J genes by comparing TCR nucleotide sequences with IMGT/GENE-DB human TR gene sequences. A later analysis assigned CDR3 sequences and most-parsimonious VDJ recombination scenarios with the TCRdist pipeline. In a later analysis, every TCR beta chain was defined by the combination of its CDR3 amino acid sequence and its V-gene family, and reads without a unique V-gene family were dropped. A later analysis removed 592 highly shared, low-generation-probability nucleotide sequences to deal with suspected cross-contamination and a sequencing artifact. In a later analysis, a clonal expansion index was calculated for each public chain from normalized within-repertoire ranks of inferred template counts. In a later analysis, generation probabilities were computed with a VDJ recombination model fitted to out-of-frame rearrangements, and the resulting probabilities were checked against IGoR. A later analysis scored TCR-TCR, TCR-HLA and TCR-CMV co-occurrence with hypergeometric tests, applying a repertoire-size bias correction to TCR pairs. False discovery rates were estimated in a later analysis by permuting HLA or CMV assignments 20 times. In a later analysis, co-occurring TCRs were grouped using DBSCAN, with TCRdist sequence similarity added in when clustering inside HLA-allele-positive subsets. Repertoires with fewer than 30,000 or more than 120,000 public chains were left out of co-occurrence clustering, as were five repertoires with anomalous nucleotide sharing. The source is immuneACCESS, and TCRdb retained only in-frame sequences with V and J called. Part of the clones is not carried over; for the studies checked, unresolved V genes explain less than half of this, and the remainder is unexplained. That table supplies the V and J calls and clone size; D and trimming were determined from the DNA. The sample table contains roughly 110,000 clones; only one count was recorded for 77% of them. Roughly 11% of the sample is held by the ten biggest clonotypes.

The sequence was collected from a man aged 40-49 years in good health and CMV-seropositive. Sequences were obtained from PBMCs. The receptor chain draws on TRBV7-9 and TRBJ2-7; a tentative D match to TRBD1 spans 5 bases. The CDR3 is CASEGADYEQYF. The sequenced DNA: TGTGCCAGCGAAGGGGCGGACTACGAGCAGTACTTC.